Below, 5 T cell receptor beta chains from the same sample are listed, as sequenced in a study of T-cell memory formation after mild COVID-19 (dated by TCRdb to about 2021). Library preparation was by 5' RACE. This sample was sequenced with an Illumina NovaSeq 6000. Clones were called with MiXCR by TCRdb after fastp trimmed the public reads at Q25, and only in-frame beta chains were retained. Merged by CDR3 protein, the rows form single entries marked with the most common genes and DNA. The sample table holds 160,000 or so distinct CDR3 sequences, of which about a third were seen once. The top ten clones comprise about 11% of the sample. Sequenced: PBMCs or a T cell subset sorted from them (not recorded which). These receptors were collected from an adult woman who had mild COVID-19 (a few samples of this study predate the infection). The sample titles of this study are shuffled in the database, so cell type and time point are left out; the donor was told from shared clones.

A few counts support this clonotype. This sequence joins TRBV24-1 and TRBJ1-2; unclear D gene. Germline V gene lookup returns CDR1 KGHDR and CDR2 SFDVKD. The V end was cut by 3 bases, the J end by 5 bases, with 3 bases between. CDR3 length equals 11 residues. CDR3 residues: CATSDGYGYTF. CDR3 nucleotides: TGTGCCACCAGTGATGGGTATGGCTACACCTTC.

The chain links TRBV11-3 to TRBJ2-2; D remains ambiguous. In germline, CDR1 is SGHNT, CDR2 YENEEA. The CDR3 has 15 amino acids. Trimming pared 4 bases from V and 6 bases from J, leaving 15 bases between. The CDR3 spells CASSSWGAGAGELFF. As DNA, the CDR3 is TGTGCCAGCAGCTCCTGGGGTGCTGGCGCCGGGGAGCTGTTTTTT.

The chain links TRBV24-1 to TRBJ2-5; maybe TRBD2 (5 bases). This CDR3 is built from 17 residues. CDR1 KGHDR and CDR2 SFDVKD come from the germline V gene. V lost 4 bases and J 0 bases, leaving 17 bases between the germline ends. CDR3 coding DNA: TGTGCCACCAGTGACCCCACCAAGTCGGGGAACCAAGAGACCCAGTACTTC. Translating it yields CATSDPTKSGNQETQYF.

The rearrangement joins TRBV7-9 to TRBJ1-3; the match to TRBD1 covers 7 bases. The V and J ends lost 5 bases and 5 bases, in that order; junction bases with no gene match: 6. Per germline, CDR1 SEHNR and CDR2 FQNEAQ (reference sequence). The CDR3 has 14 residues. CDR3 loop: CASSLDRNRNTIYF. The CDR3 nucleotides are TGTGCCAGCAGCCTGGACAGGAATAGAAACACCATATATTTT.

There are a few counts of this clonotype. V is TRBV7-2 and J is TRBJ1-2, with D perhaps matching TRBD1 (6 bases). Trimming stripped 6 bases from V and 6 bases from J, with 11 bases between. CDR1 and CDR2 from the germline V gene are SGHTA and FQGNSA. The CDR3 runs 12 residues. The CDR3 protein is CASRGHRDGYTF. Written as DNA, the CDR3 is TGTGCCAGCAGGGGACATCGAGATGGCTACACCTTC. Complete variable domain (other parts from reference TRBV7-2 and TRBJ1-2): GAGVSQSPSNKVTEKGKDVELRCDPISGHTALYWYRQSLGQGLEFLIYFQGNSAPDKSGLPSDRFSAERTGGSVSTLTIQRTQQEDSAVYLCASRGHRDGYTFGSGTRLTVV.